A single sample gave rise to the 14 T cell receptor beta chains below, sequenced in a study of blood T cell repertoires in COVID-19. Produced via immunoSEQ multiplex PCR; TCRdb's table is partial and in-frame only. The sample has 130,000 to 150,000 clones; approximately 80% are singletons. Sample: peripheral blood. The receptors were sampled from a human donor with acute or convalescent COVID-19. The donor label of this sample is uncertain.

In this sample, this clone turned up once. The rearrangement uses TRBV13 and TRBJ2-2; the D is unclear. This CDR3 has 15 amino acids. The germline gives CDR1 PRHDT, CDR2 FYEKMQ (reference sequence). V gave up 1 base and J gave up 4 bases, with 10 bases separating them. Written as DNA, the CDR3 is TGTGCCAGCAGCTTAGACGCGGAACCCACCGGGGAGCTGTTTTTT. Translation gives CASSLDAEPTGELFF.

The V and J genes are TRBV10-3 and TRBJ1-6; maybe TRBD1 (5 bases). The V end was cut by 6 bases, the J end by 7 bases, with 13 bases between. This CDR3 is built from 14 residues. Germline CDR1 and CDR2: ENHRY and SYGVKD. CDR3 region: CAISQGSPNSPLHF. CDR3 coding DNA: TGTGCCATCAGCCAGGGTTCCCCAAATTCACCCCTCCACTTT.

The chain uses TRBV6-5 and TRBJ2-2, with D perhaps matching TRBD1 (6 bases). V lost 6 bases, J lost 3 bases, and 14 bases lay in between. The length of the CDR3 is 15 residues. Germline values: CDR1 MNHEY, CDR2 SVGAGI. The CDR3 DNA sequence: TGTGCCAGCAGCCGAACAGGGTACGACACCGGGGAGCTGTTTTTT. Its translation is CASSRTGYDTGELFF.

The genes are TRBV19 and TRBJ2-2; possible D gene TRBD2, 5 bases. The CDR3 runs to 14 residues. Germline V lookup: CDR1 LNHDA, CDR2 SQIVND (reference sequence). Trimming shortened V by 7 bases and J by 1 base, and 10 bases separated the two germline ends. Here the CDR3 reads CASTSSVNTGELFF. For the CDR3, the DNA is TGTGCCAGTACCAGTAGCGTGAACACCGGGGAGCTGTTTTTT. Filled out from reference TRBV19 and TRBJ2-2, the complete variable domain reads DGGITQSPKYLFRKEGQNVTLSCEQNLNHDAMYWYRQDPGQGLRLIYYSQIVNDFQKGDIAEGYSVSREKKESFPLTVTSAQKNPTAFYLCASTSSVNTGELFFGEGSRLTVL.

The chain recombines TRBV27 with TRBJ2-7; 8 nucleotides line up with TRBD2. V trimming: 6 bases; J trimming: 0 bases; junction bases outside the gene matches: 10. Germline CDR1 reads MNHEY; CDR2 reads SMNVEV (reference sequence). This CDR3 has 16 residues. CDR3 DNA: TGTGCCAGCAGCCTTGCTCGGGGGGGGACCTCCTACGAGCAGTACTTC. It is translated as CASSLARGGTSYEQYF.

This clone was observed at least ten times. The CDR3 DNA reads TGTGCCAGCAGCTCACAGGGGTGGATGCCCCAGCATTTT. Protein: CASSSQGWMPQHF. The chain is built from TRBV11-2 and TRBJ1-5, with 7 bases matching TRBD1. CDR1 is SGHAT and CDR2 is FQNNGV in the germline V gene. CDR3 length: 13 amino acids. Trimming at V came to 4 bases and at J to 9 bases, leaving 6 bases not matched to a gene. Full variable domain (outside the CDR3, taken from reference TRBV11-2 and TRBJ1-5): EAGVAQSPRYKIIEKRQSVAFWCNPISGHATLYWYQQILGQGPKLLIQFQNNGVVDDSQLPKDRFSAERLKGVDSTLKIQPAKLEDSAVYLCASSSQGWMPQHFGDGTRLSIL.

This sequence joins TRBV5-6 and TRBJ2-7, with D possibly matching TRBD1 (6 bases). There are 17 residues in the CDR3. Looked up from germline, CDR1 is SGHDT and CDR2 is YYEEEE. V was trimmed by 3 bases and J by 0 bases, leaving 19 bases between them. This CDR3 is CASSSRPQGALSYEQYV. CDR3 nucleotide sequence: TGTGCCAGCAGCTCCCGTCCACAGGGTGCCCTCTCCTACGAGCAGTACGTC.

This chain links TRBV5-1 with TRBJ1-5; the D gene is possibly TRBD1 (5 bases). Germline V gene data show CDR1 as SGHRS and CDR2 as YFSETQ. The CDR3 has 14 amino acids. V gave up 0 bases and J gave up 7 bases, with 11 bases separating them. The CDR3 reads CASSLGQGGQPQHF. CDR3 coding DNA: TGCGCCAGCAGCTTGGGCCAGGGTGGGCAGCCCCAGCATTTT.

This clone was seen just once. The chain is built from TRBV5-4 and TRBJ1-1; D uncertain. CDR1 is SGHNT, CDR2 YYREEE, per germline (reference sequence). V gave up 4 bases and J gave up 1 base, with 11 bases separating them. This CDR3 is built from 14 residues. CDR3 residues: CASSPSPKNTEAFF. The CDR3 DNA sequence: TGTGCCAGCAGCCCCTCCCCTAAGAACACTGAAGCTTTCTTT.

There are a few counts of this clone. The CDR3 here is CASSLNPGSEAFF. CDR3 nucleotide sequence: TGTGCCAGCAGCTTAAACCCAGGGTCGGAAGCTTTCTTT. V and J are TRBV11-2 and TRBJ1-1; tentative D call: TRBD1 (5 bases). The V gene's germline CDR1 is SGHAT and CDR2 FQNNGV. This CDR3 comprises 13 residues. Trimming took 2 bases from V and 8 from J, leaving 12 bases between them.

This chain's CDR3 is CASSPSRDRGWYEQYV. CDR3 DNA sequence: TGTGCCAGCAGCCCCTCCCGGGACAGGGGATGGTACGAGCAGTACGTC. The J gene is TRBJ2-7, the V gene TRBV11-2; 10 bases are a match to TRBD1. The J segment lost 4 bases and the V segment lost 5 bases, leaving 11 bases of the junction unmatched. The CDR3 sequence is 16 residues long. Germline CDR1 and CDR2: SGHAT and FQNNGV.

This chain uses TRBV7-6 with TRBJ2-2; tentative D call: TRBD2 (7 bases). The CDR3 spans 17 residues. From germline, CDR1 is SGHVS and CDR2 FNYEAQ. The V end was cut by 3 bases, the J end by 4 bases, with 18 bases between. CDR3 DNA: TGTGCCAGCAGCTTGAGTGGTAACGGGGGGCCCACCGGGGAGCTGTTTTTT. As protein: CASSLSGNGGPTGELFF.

This chain connects TRBV9 to TRBJ1-2, with D tentatively TRBD1 (6 bases). Germline CDR1 SGDLS, CDR2 YYNGEE. V was clipped by 4 bases and J by 4 bases, with 14 bases between them. The CDR3 runs to 14 residues. The CDR3 is CASSTTGKGYGYTF. CDR3 coding DNA: TGTGCCAGCAGCACAACAGGGAAGGGCTATGGCTACACCTTC. The whole variable domain, remainder taken from reference TRBV9 and TRBJ1-2, is DSGVTQTPKHLITATGQRVTLRCSPRSGDLSVYWYQQSLDQGLQFLIQYYNGEERAKGNILERFSAQQFPDLHSELNLSSLELGDSALYFCASSTTGKGYGYTFGSGTRLTVV.

Only a few counts were recorded for this clone. The CDR3, as DNA: TGTGCCACCAGTGACTACAGGGGCCAAGAGACCCAGTACTTC. Translating it yields CATSDYRGQETQYF. The chain uses TRBV24-1 and TRBJ2-5; 7 bases line up with TRBD1. This CDR3 has 14 residues. With 4 bases clipped from V and 1 base from J, the junction kept 2 bases outside the gene matches. Germline CDR1 KGHDR, CDR2 SFDVKD.